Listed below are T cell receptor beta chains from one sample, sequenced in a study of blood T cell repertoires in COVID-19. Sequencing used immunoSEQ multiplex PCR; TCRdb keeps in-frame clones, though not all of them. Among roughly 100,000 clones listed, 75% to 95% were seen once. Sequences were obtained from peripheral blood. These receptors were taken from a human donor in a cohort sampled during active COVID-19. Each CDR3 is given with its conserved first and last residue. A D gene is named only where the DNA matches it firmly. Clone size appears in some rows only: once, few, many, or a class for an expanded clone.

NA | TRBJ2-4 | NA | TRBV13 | CASSFQSTKNIQYF | TGTGCCAGCAGCTTCCAGTCGACCAAAAACATTCAGTACTTC
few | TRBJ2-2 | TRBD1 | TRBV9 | CASSVVQGGTGELFF | TGTGCCAGCAGCGTGGTACAGGGGGGAACCGGGGAGCTGTTTTTT
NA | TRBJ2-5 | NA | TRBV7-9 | CASSLTPGTPAETQYF | TGTGCCAGCAGCCTCACTCCCGGGACACCCGCAGAGACCCAGTACTTC
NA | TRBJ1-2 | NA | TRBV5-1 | CASGTGDEVAGYTF | TGCGCCAGCGGAACGGGGGACGAAGTCGCCGGCTACACCTTC
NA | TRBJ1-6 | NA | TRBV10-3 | CAISEGKGQVNSPLHF | TGTGCCATCAGTGAGGGGAAAGGACAAGTCAATTCACCCCTCCACTTT
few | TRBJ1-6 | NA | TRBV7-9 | CASSTQGPYNSPLHF | TGTGCCAGCAGCACACAGGGTCCCTATAATTCACCCCTCCACTTT
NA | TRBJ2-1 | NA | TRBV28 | CASLPPEGTGRSEQFF | TGTGCCAGCCTACCCCCCGAGGGAACCGGGCGGAGTGAGCAGTTCTTC
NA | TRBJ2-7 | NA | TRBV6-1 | CASRQASLAYEQYF | TGTGCCAGCCGTCAAGCAAGCCTGGCCTACGAGCAGTACTTC
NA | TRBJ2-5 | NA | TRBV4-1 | CASSQPYQETQYF | TGCGCCAGCAGTCAACCTTATCAAGAGACCCAGTACTTC
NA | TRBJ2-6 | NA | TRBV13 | CASSSTGQFLSGANVLTF | TGTGCCAGCAGCTCTACAGGACAATTCCTTTCTGGGGCCAACGTCCTGACTTTC
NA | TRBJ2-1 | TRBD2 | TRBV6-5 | CASRTSVVAYNEQFF | TGTGCCAGCAGGACTAGCGTCGTTGCCTACAATGAGCAGTTCTTC
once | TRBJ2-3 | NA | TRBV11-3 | CASSLGRRDTQYF | TGTGCCAGCAGCTTAGGGAGGAGAGATACGCAGTATTTT
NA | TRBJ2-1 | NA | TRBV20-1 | CSASFPGARNEQFF | TGCAGTGCTAGTTTCCCAGGGGCTCGGAATGAGCAGTTCTTC
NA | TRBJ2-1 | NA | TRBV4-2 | CASSLSGTGSGNEQFF | TGTGCCAGCAGCCTTAGCGGTACGGGGTCGGGGAATGAGCAGTTCTTC
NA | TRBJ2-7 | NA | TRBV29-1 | CSVMDRYYEQYF | TGCAGCGTTATGGACAGATACTACGAGCAGTACTTC
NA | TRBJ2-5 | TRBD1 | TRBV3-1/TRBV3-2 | CASSPRTGAGTQYF | TGTGCCAGCAGCCCTAGGACAGGGGCGGGGACCCAGTACTTC
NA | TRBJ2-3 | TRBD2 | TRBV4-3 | CASSQERTSGADTQYF | TGCGCCAGCAGCCAAGAGAGGACTAGCGGGGCAGATACGCAGTATTTT
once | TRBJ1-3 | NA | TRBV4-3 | CASSQGLQGSGNTIYF | TGCGCCAGCAGCCAAGGCCTACAGGGCTCTGGAAACACCATATATTTT
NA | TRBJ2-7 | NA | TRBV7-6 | CASSFGSSYEQYF | TGTGCCAGCAGCTTCGGGAGCTCCTACGAGCAGTACTTC
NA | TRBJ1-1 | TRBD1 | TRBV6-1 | CASSEGGTGKNTEAFF | TGTGCCAGCAGTGAGGGGGGGACAGGAAAGAACACTGAAGCTTTCTTT
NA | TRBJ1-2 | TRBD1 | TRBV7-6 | CASSPLGAGGIGYTF | TGTGCCAGCAGCCCCTTGGGGGCAGGGGGCATCGGCTACACCTTC